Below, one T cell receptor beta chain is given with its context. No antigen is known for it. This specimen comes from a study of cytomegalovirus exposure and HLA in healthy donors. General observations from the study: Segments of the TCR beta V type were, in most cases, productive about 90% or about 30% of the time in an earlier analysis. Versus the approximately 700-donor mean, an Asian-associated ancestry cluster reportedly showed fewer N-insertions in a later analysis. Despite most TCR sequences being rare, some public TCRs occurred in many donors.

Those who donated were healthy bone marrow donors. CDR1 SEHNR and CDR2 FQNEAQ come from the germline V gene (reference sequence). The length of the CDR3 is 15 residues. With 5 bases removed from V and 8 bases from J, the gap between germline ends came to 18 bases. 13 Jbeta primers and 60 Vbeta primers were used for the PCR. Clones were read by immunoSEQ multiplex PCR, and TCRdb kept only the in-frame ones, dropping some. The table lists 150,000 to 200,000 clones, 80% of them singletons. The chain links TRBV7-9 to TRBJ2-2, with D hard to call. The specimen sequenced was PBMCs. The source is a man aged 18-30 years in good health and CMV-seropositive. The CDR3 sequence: CASSPSRRSGGELFF. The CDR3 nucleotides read TGTGCCAGCAGCCCCTCCCGGCGATCCGGGGGGGAGCTGTTTTTT. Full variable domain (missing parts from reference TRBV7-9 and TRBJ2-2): DTGVSQNPRHKITKRGQNVTFRCDPISEHNRLYWYRQTLGQGPEFLTYFQNEAQLEKSRLLSDRFSAERPKGSFSTLEIQRTEQGDSAMYLCASSPSRRSGGELFFGEGSRLTVL.